This T cell receptor beta chain was found in a study of shared clonotypes between healthy human individuals. The study's findings and limits: Generally, naive subsets (rather than memory subsets) showed larger estimated richness. Clonotype sharing among donors was thought likely to change with sequencing depth.

The CDR3 contains 15 residues. Trimming took 4 bases from V and 8 from J, leaving 18 bases between them. Germline loops: CDR1 SGHVS, CDR2 FQNEAQ. Details on this clone: Its antigen is unidentified.

When replicate PCRs were run on sorted subsets, they used 200 ng DNA, some 33,000 T cell genomes. Produced via immunoSEQ multiplex PCR; TCRdb's table is partial and in-frame only. This table has roughly 2.4 million clones, approximately 96% appearing once. Donors comprised healthy HIV-negative adults lacking recent acute infections or vaccinations. Specimen: naive CD4+ T cells sorted from blood. Subset reported: CD45RA+ positively selected. This TCR was sampled from a man younger than 35 in good health. The chain links TRBV7-8 to TRBJ2-1; D perhaps matches TRBD1 (5 bases). The CDR3: CASSSTETLWDEQFF. The CDR3 DNA sequence: TGTGCCAGCAGCTCGACAGAAACCCTATGGGATGAGCAGTTCTTC.